Here is one T cell receptor (beta chain) with its context. Primers included in the PCR were 60 Vbeta and 13 Jbeta primers. The data were produced by immunoSEQ multiplex PCR, yet TCRdb's version contains in-frame clones alone and is incomplete. The profile covers around 110,000 clones, with around 10% appearing a single time and less than 4% taken by the ten largest. These data are taken from a study of cytomegalovirus exposure and HLA in healthy donors. Germline V CDR1 and CDR2: SGHRS, YFSETQ. The CDR3 has 15 amino acids. The junction had 3 bases not matched to a gene; V was cut back by 4 bases and J by 4 bases.

The chain uses TRBV5-1 and TRBJ2-5; 14 nucleotides agree with TRBD2. Sequencing was done on a sample of PBMCs. This clonotype originated in a man between 25 and 39 years old in good health and CMV-seronegative. The DNA of the CDR3 is TGCGCCAGCAGCCCCGGACTAGCGGGAGGAGAGACCCAGTACTTC. It is translated as CASSPGLAGGETQYF.